The table lists the clone carrying this T cell receptor (beta chain) with a few counts. The target antigen is unknown. Germline V CDR1 and CDR2: MNHEY, SVGAGI. The CDR3 extends over 13 amino acids. V dropped 2 bases and J dropped 7 bases, with 9 bases sitting between them. The sequenced template was cDNA made from the entire isolated RNA. TCRdb's copy holds only in-frame clones and misses some; the assay was immunoSEQ multiplex PCR. This table holds around 150,000 clones, approximately 8.7% found once. The data derive from a study of beta chain features in type 1 diabetes. Looking at the study overall: All samples combined gave over 100 million sorted cells for examination. Study-wide results and limits: Patients showed naive, central memory and Treg TCRB repertoires that appeared more similar than those of healthy donors. Fewer junction insertions and more nucleotide deletions appeared in type 1 diabetes patients. People with Type 1 diabetes carried modestly yet significantly shorter TCRB CDR3s in all four CD4+ subsets.

A sort by CD45RO/CCR7/CD25/CD127/CD95/CD27 yielded CD4+ naive, central memory, regulatory and stem cell-like memory cells. V and J are TRBV6-5 and TRBJ1-5, with no clear D. This clonotype originated in a woman aged 25 to 39 with type 1 diabetes. Sequencing was performed on central memory CD4+ T cells from blood. The CDR3 nucleotides are TGTGCCAGCAGTTACGGTTACACGCAGCCCCAGCATTTT. Encoded protein: CASSYGYTQPQHF.